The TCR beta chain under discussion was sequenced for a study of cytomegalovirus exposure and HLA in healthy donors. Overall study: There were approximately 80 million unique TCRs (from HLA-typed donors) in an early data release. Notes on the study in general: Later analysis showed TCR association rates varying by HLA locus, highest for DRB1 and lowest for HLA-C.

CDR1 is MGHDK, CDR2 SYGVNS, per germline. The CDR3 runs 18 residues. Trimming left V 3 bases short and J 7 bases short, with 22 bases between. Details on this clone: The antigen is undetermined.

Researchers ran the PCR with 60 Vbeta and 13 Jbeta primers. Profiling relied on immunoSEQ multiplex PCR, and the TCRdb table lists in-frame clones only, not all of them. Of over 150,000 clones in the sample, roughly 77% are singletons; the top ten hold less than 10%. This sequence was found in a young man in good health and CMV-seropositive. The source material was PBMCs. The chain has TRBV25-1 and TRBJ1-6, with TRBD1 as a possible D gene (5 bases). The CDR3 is CASSDPQAMVPLNSPLHF. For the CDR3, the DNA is TGTGCCAGCAGTGATCCACAGGCGATGGTCCCATTAAATTCACCCCTCCACTTT.